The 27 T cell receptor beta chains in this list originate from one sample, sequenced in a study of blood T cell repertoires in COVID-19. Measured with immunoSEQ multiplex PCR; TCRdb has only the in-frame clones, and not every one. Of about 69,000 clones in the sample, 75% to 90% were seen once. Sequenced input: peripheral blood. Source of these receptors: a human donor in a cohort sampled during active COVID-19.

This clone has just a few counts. The CDR3 DNA reads TGTGCCAGCTCACCACCGGGACAGCTCCGCTATGGCTACACCTTC. Encoded protein: CASSPPGQLRYGYTF. This chain uses TRBV18 with TRBJ1-2; 7 bases are a match to TRBD1. Germline V gives CDR1 KGHSH, CDR2 LQKENI. Trimming removed 0 bases from V and 4 bases from J; junction bases left unmatched: 5. The CDR3 is 15 amino acids.

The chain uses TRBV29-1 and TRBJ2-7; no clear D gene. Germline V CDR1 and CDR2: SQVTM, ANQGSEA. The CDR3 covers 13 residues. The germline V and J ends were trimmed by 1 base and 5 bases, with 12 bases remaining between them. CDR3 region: CSVEGHLSNEQYF. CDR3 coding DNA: TGCAGCGTTGAAGGTCACTTGAGCAACGAGCAGTACTTC.

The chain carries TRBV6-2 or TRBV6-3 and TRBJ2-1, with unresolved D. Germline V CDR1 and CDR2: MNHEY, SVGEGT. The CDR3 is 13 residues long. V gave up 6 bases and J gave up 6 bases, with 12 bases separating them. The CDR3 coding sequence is TGTGCCAGCAGCCCGATAGTGGTCAATGAGCAGTTCTTC. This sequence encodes CASSPIVVNEQFF.

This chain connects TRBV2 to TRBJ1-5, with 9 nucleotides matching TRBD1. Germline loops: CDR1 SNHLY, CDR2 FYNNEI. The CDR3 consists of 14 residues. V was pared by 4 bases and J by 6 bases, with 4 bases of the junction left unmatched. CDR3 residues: CASSVQGQGQPQHF. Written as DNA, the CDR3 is TGTGCCAGCAGTGTACAGGGACAGGGTCAGCCCCAGCATTTT.

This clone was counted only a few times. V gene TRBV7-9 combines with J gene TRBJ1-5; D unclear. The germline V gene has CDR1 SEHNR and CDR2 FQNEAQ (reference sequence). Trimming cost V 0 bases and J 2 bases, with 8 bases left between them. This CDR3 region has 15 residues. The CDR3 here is CASSLAGAGNQPQHF. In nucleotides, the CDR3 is TGTGCCAGCAGCTTAGCGGGCGCCGGCAATCAGCCCCAGCATTTT. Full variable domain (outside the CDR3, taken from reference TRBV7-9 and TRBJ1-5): DTGVSQNPRHKITKRGQNVTFRCDPISEHNRLYWYRQTLGQGPEFLTYFQNEAQLEKSRLLSDRFSAERPKGSFSTLEIQRTEQGDSAMYLCASSLAGAGNQPQHFGDGTRLSIL.

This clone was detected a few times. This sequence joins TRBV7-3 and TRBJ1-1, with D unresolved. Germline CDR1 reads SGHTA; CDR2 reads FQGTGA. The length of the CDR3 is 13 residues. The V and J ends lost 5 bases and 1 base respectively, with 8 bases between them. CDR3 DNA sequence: TGTGCCAGCAGCCCCTCGGGGAACACTGAAGCTTTCTTT. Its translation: CASSPSGNTEAFF.

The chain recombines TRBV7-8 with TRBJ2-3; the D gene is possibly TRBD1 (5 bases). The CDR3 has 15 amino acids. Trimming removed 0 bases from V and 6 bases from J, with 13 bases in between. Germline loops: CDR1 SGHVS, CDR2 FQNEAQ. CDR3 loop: CASSLATGERDTQYF. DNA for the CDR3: TGTGCCAGCAGCTTAGCCACAGGAGAACGGGATACGCAGTATTTT.

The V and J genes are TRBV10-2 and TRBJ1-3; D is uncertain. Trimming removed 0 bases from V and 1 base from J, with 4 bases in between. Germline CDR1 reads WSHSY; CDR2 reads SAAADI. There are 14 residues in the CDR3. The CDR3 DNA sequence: TGCGCCAGCAGTGAGTCACGGTCTGGAAACACCATATATTTT. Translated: CASSESRSGNTIYF.

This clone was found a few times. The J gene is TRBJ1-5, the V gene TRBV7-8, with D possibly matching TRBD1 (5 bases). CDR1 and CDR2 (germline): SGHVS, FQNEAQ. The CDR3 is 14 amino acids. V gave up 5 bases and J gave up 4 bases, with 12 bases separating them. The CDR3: CASSGRGGNQPQHF. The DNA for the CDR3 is TGTGCCAGCAGCGGGAGGGGAGGGAATCAGCCCCAGCATTTT.

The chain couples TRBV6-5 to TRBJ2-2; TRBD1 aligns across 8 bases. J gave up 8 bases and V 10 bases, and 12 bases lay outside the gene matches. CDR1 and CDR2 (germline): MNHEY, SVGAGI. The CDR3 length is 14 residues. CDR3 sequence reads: CAIRTGTQGGELFF. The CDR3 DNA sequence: TGTGCCATACGGACAGGGACACAAGGAGGGGAGCTGTTTTTT.

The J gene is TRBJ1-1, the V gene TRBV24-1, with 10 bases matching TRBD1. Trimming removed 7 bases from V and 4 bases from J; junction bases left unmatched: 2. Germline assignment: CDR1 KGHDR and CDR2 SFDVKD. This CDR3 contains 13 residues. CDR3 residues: CATRRTGGTEAFF. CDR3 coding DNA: TGTGCCACCAGACGGACAGGGGGCACTGAAGCTTTCTTT.

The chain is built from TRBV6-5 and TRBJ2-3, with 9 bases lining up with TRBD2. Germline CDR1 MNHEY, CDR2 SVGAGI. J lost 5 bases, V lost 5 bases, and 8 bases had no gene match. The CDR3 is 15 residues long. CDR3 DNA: TGTGCCAGCAGTAAGAGCGGGGGGCAGGGAGATACGCAGTATTTT. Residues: CASSKSGGQGDTQYF.

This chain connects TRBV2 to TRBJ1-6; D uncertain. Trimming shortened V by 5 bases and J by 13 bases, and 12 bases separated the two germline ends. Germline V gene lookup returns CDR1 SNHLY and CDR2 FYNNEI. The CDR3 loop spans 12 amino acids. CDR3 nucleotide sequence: TGTGCCAGCAGTCTAATCCGGTTCCCCCTCCACTTT. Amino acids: CASSLIRFPLHF.

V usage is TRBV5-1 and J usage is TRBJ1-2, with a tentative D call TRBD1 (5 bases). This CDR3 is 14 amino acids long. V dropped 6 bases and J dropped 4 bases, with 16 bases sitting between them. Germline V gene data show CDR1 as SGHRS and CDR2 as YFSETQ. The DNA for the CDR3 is TGCGCCAGCACCTCGGCGGGGGGAGTCTATGGCTACACCTTC. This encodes CASTSAGGVYGYTF.

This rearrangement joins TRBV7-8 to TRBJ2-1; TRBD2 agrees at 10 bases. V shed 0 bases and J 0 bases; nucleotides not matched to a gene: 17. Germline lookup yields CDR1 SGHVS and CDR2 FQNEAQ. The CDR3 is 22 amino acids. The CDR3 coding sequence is TGTGCCAGCAGCTTAGCCCTAGGCGTGGGTAGCGGGGGGCCGAGCTCCTACAATGAGCAGTTCTTC. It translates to CASSLALGVGSGGPSSYNEQFF.

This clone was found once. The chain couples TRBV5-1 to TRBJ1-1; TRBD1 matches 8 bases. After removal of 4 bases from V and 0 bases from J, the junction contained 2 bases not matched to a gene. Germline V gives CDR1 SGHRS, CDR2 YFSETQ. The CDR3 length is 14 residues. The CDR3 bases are TGCGCCAGCAGCCAACAGGGGGTGAACACTGAAGCTTTCTTT. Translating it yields CASSQQGVNTEAFF.

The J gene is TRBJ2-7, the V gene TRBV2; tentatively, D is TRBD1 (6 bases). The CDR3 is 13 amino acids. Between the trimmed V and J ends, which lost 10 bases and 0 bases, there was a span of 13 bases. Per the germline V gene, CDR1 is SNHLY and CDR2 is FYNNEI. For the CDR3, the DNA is TGTGCCACCCTCCGGGACATCTCCTACGAGCAGTACTTC. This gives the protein CATLRDISYEQYF. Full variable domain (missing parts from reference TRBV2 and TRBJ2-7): EPEVTQTPSHQVTQMGQEVILRCVPISNHLYFYWYRQILGQKVEFLVSFYNNEISEKSEIFDDQFSVERPDGSNFTLKIRSTKLEDSAMYFCATLRDISYEQYFGPGTRLTVT.

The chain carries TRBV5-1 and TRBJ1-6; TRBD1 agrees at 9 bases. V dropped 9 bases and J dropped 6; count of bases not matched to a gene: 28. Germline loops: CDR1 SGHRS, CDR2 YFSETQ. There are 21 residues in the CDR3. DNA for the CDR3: TGCGCCACCCCCCACCCGGGACCTCCTAACGAGGGACAGGGTGTTAATTCACCCCTCCACTTT. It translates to CATPHPGPPNEGQGVNSPLHF.

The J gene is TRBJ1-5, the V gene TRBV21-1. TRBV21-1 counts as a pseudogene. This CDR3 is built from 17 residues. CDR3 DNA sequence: TGTGCCAGCAGCACCCCGTCACAGGGAGGGAGCAATCAGCCCCAGCATTTT. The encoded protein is CASSTPSQGGSNQPQHF.

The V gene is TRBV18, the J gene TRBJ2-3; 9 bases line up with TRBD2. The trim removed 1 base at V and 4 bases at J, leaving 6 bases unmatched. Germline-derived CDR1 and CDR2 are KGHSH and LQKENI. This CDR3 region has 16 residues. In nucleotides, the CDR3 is TGTGCCAGCTCACCACGCGGGGGGGGCGTGCCAGATACGCAGTATTTT. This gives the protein CASSPRGGGVPDTQYF.

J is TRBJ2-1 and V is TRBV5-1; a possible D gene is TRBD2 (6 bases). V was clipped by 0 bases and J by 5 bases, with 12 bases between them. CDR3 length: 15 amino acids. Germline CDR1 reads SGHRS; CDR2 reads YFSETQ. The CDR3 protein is CASSLEAGRNNEQFF. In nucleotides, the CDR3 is TGCGCCAGCAGCTTGGAAGCGGGTAGAAACAATGAGCAGTTCTTC.

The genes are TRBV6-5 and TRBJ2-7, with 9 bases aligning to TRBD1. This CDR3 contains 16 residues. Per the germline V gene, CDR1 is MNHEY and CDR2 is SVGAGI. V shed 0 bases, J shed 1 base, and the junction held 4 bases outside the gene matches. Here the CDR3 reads CASSYSLDRGSYEQYF. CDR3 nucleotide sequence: TGTGCCAGCAGTTACTCGCTGGACAGGGGTTCCTACGAGCAGTACTTC.

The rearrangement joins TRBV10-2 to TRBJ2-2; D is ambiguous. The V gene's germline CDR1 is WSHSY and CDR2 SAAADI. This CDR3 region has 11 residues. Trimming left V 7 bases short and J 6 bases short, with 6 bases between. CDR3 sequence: CASTRSGELFF. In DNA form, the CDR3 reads TGCGCCAGCACACGGTCCGGGGAGCTGTTTTTT.

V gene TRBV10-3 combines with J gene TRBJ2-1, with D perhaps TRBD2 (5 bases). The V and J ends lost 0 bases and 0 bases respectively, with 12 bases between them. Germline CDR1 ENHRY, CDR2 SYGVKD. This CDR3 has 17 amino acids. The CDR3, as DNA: TGTGCCATCAGTGAGTCCTCTCTGGGGAGCTCCTACAATGAGCAGTTCTTC. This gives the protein CAISESSLGSSYNEQFF.

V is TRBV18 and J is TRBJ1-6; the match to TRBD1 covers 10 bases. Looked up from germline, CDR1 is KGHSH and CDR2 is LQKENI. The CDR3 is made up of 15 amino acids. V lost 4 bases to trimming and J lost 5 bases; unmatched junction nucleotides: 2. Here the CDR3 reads CASSQGQGNNSPLHF. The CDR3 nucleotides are TGTGCCAGCTCACAGGGACAGGGGAATAATTCACCCCTCCACTTT. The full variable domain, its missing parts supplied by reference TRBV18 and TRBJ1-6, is NAGVMQNPRHLVRRRGQEARLRCSPMKGHSHVYWYRQLPEEGLKFMVYLQKENIIDESGMPKERFSAEFPKEGPSILRIQQVVRGDSAAYFCASSQGQGNNSPLHFGNGTRLTVT.

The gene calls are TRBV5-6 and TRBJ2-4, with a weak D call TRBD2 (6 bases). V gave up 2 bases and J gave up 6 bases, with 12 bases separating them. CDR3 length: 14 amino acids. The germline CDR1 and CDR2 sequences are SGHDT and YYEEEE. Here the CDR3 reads CASSLRRGANIQYF. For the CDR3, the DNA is TGTGCCAGCAGCTTAAGGAGGGGAGCAAACATTCAGTACTTC.

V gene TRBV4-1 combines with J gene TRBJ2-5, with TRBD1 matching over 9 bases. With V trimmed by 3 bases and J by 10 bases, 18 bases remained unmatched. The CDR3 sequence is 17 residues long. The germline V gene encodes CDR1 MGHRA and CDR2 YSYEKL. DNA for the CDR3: TGCGCCAGCAGCCATGTGGCCCCGGGACAGGGATCAGTGGGCCAGTACTTC. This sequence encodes CASSHVAPGQGSVGQYF.